These 29 T cell receptor beta chains came from one sample sequenced in a study of cytomegalovirus exposure and HLA in healthy donors (TCRdb year 2017). The method behind the library was the immunoSEQ multiplex PCR assay. A mixture of 60 forward primers for TCR Vbeta segments and 13 reverse primers for TCR Jbeta segments was used in the multiplex PCR. This immuneACCESS table, as held by TCRdb, lists in-frame sequences with V and J called but not all clones. Of the missing ones, under half trace to an unresolved V gene in checked studies; the others have no known cause. This sample has around 160,000 clones in its table, and approximately 78% of those were observed once. Of the sample, around 3% is held by the ten largest clones. Sample: PBMCs. These receptor sequences come from a man in his forties or fifties in good health and CMV-seropositive.

This chain joins TRBV6-1 and TRBJ2-6, with 7 nucleotides matching TRBD1. The CDR3 extends over 15 amino acids. Germline CDR1 is MNHNS and CDR2 is SASEGT. Unmatched junction bases numbered 7, after V lost 11 bases and J lost 0 bases. In DNA form, the CDR3 reads TGTGCCGGCGGACAGGAGCCCTCTGGGGCCAACGTCCTGACTTTC. It translates to CAGGQEPSGANVLTF.

This chain links TRBV7-9 with TRBJ2-1; TRBD1 agrees at 8 bases. The junction had 3 bases not matched to a gene; V was cut back by 5 bases and J by 6 bases. This CDR3 contains 13 residues. Germline V lookup: CDR1 SEHNR, CDR2 FQNEAQ (reference sequence). CDR3 amino acids: CASSQTGVNEQFF. CDR3 nucleotides: TGTGCCAGCAGCCAGACAGGGGTCAATGAGCAGTTCTTC.

The rearrangement joins TRBV5-1 to TRBJ1-3; maybe TRBD1 (5 bases). The CDR3 contains 16 residues. The germline V gene encodes CDR1 SGHRS and CDR2 YFSETQ. The V end was cut by 0 bases, the J end by 0 bases, with 10 bases between. The CDR3 is CASSLAGGISGNTIYF. DNA of the CDR3: TGCGCCAGCAGCTTGGCCGGGGGAATCTCTGGAAACACCATATATTTT.

The chain is built from TRBV6-4 and TRBJ2-2, with 10 bases aligning to TRBD2. CDR3 length equals 16 residues. The germline V gene encodes CDR1 MRHNA and CDR2 SNTAGT. After removal of 6 bases from V and 7 bases from J, the junction contained 11 bases not matched to a gene. CDR3 coding DNA: TGTGCCAGCAGCCACGGGGGACTAGCGCCACTCGGGGAGCTGTTTTTT. Its protein product is CASSHGGLAPLGELFF.

The chain is built from TRBV6-4 and TRBJ2-2; 8 nucleotides match TRBD1. The CDR3 contains 16 residues. The J segment lost 6 bases and the V segment lost 0 bases, leaving 6 bases of the junction unmatched. CDR1 is MRHNA and CDR2 is SNTAGT in the germline V gene. CDR3 sequence reads: CASSDSDREFAGELFF. The CDR3 DNA sequence: TGTGCCAGCAGTGACTCGGACAGGGAGTTCGCCGGGGAGCTGTTTTTT.

The rearrangement uses TRBV18 and TRBJ2-6; D not certain. The germline V gene encodes CDR1 KGHSH and CDR2 LQKENI. CDR3 length equals 17 residues. V lost 3 bases and J 0 bases, leaving 12 bases between the germline ends. The CDR3 spells CASSPQDASSGANVLTF. The DNA of the CDR3 is TGTGCCAGCTCACCGCAAGACGCTAGCTCTGGGGCCAACGTCCTGACTTTC.

The CDR3 DNA follows: TGTGCCAGTAGGCTACGGTGGCAGGGGGACACTGAAGCTTTCTTT. Translation: CASRLRWQGDTEAFF. The genes are TRBV19 and TRBJ1-1; 7 nucleotides line up with TRBD1. The germline CDR1 and CDR2 sequences are LNHDA and SQIVND (reference sequence). There are 15 residues in the CDR3. V trimming: 6 bases; J trimming: 3 bases; junction bases outside the gene matches: 10.

The chain employs TRBV19 and TRBJ2-2; 12 bases line up with TRBD2. CDR1 is LNHDA, CDR2 SQIVND, per germline (reference sequence). Trimming at V came to 0 bases and at J to 7 bases, leaving 9 bases not matched to a gene. The CDR3 is 18 amino acids. CDR3 residues: CASSIDDLAGGLGGELFF. The CDR3 DNA reads as TGTGCCAGTAGTATAGACGACCTAGCGGGAGGGCTTGGCGGGGAGCTGTTTTTT.

The chain recombines TRBV2 with TRBJ2-6; the D gene is possibly TRBD2 (5 bases). Germline V gives CDR1 SNHLY, CDR2 FYNNEI. This CDR3 has 17 residues. The germline V and J ends were trimmed by 1 base and 0 bases, with 10 bases remaining between them. CDR3 loop: CASSEGRAGSGANVLTF. The CDR3 DNA reads TGTGCCAGCAGTGAAGGTCGGGCGGGCTCTGGGGCCAACGTCCTGACTTTC.

The J gene is TRBJ2-2, the V gene TRBV5-1; D possibly corresponds to TRBD2 (5 bases). CDR3 length: 14 residues. Germline V CDR1 and CDR2: SGHRS, YFSETQ. Trimming left V 0 bases short and J 6 bases short, with 9 bases between. CDR3 region: CASSLDSGSGELFF. Written as DNA, the CDR3 is TGCGCCAGCAGCTTGGATTCGGGATCCGGGGAGCTGTTTTTT.

On this clone: A read error may be the cause here, since a much bigger clone is one base away. This sequence joins TRBV7-9 and TRBJ2-1; the D gene is possibly TRBD2 (5 bases). Germline CDR1 is SEHNR and CDR2 is FQNEAQ (reference sequence). The CDR3 sequence is 12 residues long. The CDR3 nucleotides are TGTTCCAGCAGCTTATTGGGAGTGGAGCAGTTCTTC. Its protein is CSSSLLGVEQFF.

This clone was found once. The genes are TRBV6-4 and TRBJ1-2; maybe TRBD1 (6 bases). This CDR3 has 14 residues. Trimming removed 11 bases from V and 3 bases from J, with 19 bases in between. CDR1 is MRHNA and CDR2 is SNTAGT in the germline V gene. The CDR3 loop reads CASRGGQGDYGYTF. The CDR3 DNA reads TGTGCCTCCCGGGGGGGGCAGGGCGACTATGGCTACACCTTC.

The gene calls are TRBV18 and TRBJ2-2, with 11 bases lining up with TRBD1. CDR1 is KGHSH, CDR2 LQKENI, per germline. V lost 4 bases, J lost 4 bases, and 2 bases stayed unmatched. The length of the CDR3 is 15 residues. The CDR3 region is CASSRTGGATGELFF. The CDR3 bases are TGTGCCAGCTCACGGACAGGGGGCGCCACCGGGGAGCTGTTTTTT.

V and J are TRBV18 and TRBJ1-1; 7 bases fit TRBD1. This CDR3 comprises 14 residues. Looked up from germline, CDR1 is KGHSH and CDR2 is LQKENI. V shed 5 bases, J shed 3 bases, and the junction held 6 bases outside the gene matches. The CDR3 sequence: CASSSNRGDTEAFF. As DNA, the CDR3 is TGTGCCAGCTCATCTAACAGGGGTGACACTGAAGCTTTCTTT.

Remarks on this clone: A junction boundary mismatches the germline segment, possibly from a read error. This chain links TRBV5-1 with TRBJ2-1; 12 bases align to TRBD2. The germline gives CDR1 SGHRS, CDR2 YFSETQ. This CDR3 region has 15 residues. DNA for the CDR3: TGCGCCAGCAGCTTGGCCGGACTAGCGGGAAGGGTCGTGATCTTC. Its protein product is CASSLAGLAGRVVIF.

This clone was seen a few times. V usage is TRBV9 and J usage is TRBJ2-2; unclear D gene. V was pared by 0 bases and J by 2 bases, with 8 bases between. This CDR3 has 15 residues. From germline, CDR1 is SGDLS and CDR2 YYNGEE. CDR3 in DNA: TGTGCCAGCAGCGTAGGGGCGCCCAACACCGGGGAGCTGTTTTTT. Residues: CASSVGAPNTGELFF.

CDR3 bases: TGTGCCAGCAGCTTGGGGGGGAGGGCGGTGCAAGAGACCCAGTACTTC. Translation gives CASSLGGRAVQETQYF. The V call is TRBV7-3, the J call TRBJ2-5; 7 bases are a match to TRBD2. This CDR3 spans 16 amino acids. Unmatched junction bases numbered 9, after V lost 3 bases and J lost 2 bases. CDR1 is SGHTA, CDR2 FQGTGA, per germline.

The chain links TRBV5-1 to TRBJ1-1; tentatively, D is TRBD1 (5 bases). Trimming left V 4 bases short and J 0 bases short, with 16 bases between. Germline V CDR1 and CDR2: SGHRS, YFSETQ. This CDR3 is 16 amino acids long. The CDR3 region is CASSLPGVTMNTEAFF. CDR3 nucleotide sequence: TGCGCCAGCAGCCTCCCGGGGGTTACTATGAACACTGAAGCTTTCTTT. Using reference TRBV5-1 and TRBJ1-1 for the parts outside the CDR3, the full variable domain is KAGVTQTPRYLIKTRGQQVTLSCSPISGHRSVSWYQQTPGQGLQFLFEYFSETQRNKGNFPGRFSGRQFSNSRSEMNVSTLELGDSALYLCASSLPGVTMNTEAFFGQGTRLTVV.

This clone has just a few counts. The chain recombines TRBV19 with TRBJ1-2, with D possibly TRBD1 on 5 matching bases. CDR1 LNHDA and CDR2 SQIVND come from the germline V gene (reference sequence). V was cut by 5 bases and J by 4 bases, with 11 bases left in between. The CDR3 runs to 13 residues. The CDR3 region is CASSRDSPYGYTF. The CDR3 DNA sequence: TGTGCCAGTAGTCGCGACAGCCCCTATGGCTACACCTTC.

The J gene is TRBJ2-3, the V gene TRBV6-1; tentatively, D is TRBD1 (5 bases). Trimming left V 7 bases short and J 0 bases short, with 11 bases between. The CDR3 sequence is 14 residues long. Germline CDR1 is MNHNS and CDR2 is SASEGT. The CDR3 DNA reads TGTGCCAGCACCTGGGGCCCGAGCACAGATACGCAGTATTTT. Its translation is CASTWGPSTDTQYF.

The chain is built from TRBV11-1 and TRBJ2-1; 9 bases line up with TRBD2. The CDR3 spans 15 residues. Germline V CDR1 and CDR2: SGHAT, FQDESV (reference sequence). The junction had 7 bases not matched to a gene; V was cut back by 2 bases and J by 8 bases. The CDR3 spells CASSLLSGRIDEQFF. The CDR3 nucleotides are TGTGCCAGCAGCTTATTAAGCGGGAGGATAGATGAGCAGTTCTTC.

This rearrangement joins TRBV6-5 to TRBJ2-1; 9 nucleotides match TRBD1. Looked up from germline, CDR1 is MNHEY and CDR2 is SVGAGI. Trimming removed 6 bases from V and 6 bases from J; junction bases left unmatched: 9. The CDR3 is made up of 15 amino acids. CDR3 in DNA: TGTGCCAGCAGATTCGGACAGGGGCTGGCCAATGAGCAGTTCTTC. Translating gives CASRFGQGLANEQFF.

This clone was recorded a few times. V is TRBV7-2 and J is TRBJ2-1; 16 bases are a match to TRBD2. V lost 5 bases to trimming and J lost 9 bases; unmatched junction nucleotides: 7. This CDR3 has 16 residues. Germline assignment: CDR1 SGHTA and CDR2 FQGNSA. DNA of the CDR3: TGTGCCAGCAGCCAACCGGGACTAGCGGGAGGGATTGAGCAGTTCTTC. It yields the protein CASSQPGLAGGIEQFF.

The genes are TRBV5-1 and TRBJ2-7; TRBD2 agrees at 8 bases. Germline values: CDR1 SGHRS, CDR2 YFSETQ. J gave up 6 bases and V 3 bases, and 8 bases lay outside the gene matches. CDR3 length: 14 residues. The CDR3 loop is CASSSVPGGGEQYF. As DNA, the CDR3 is TGCGCCAGCAGCTCCGTGCCCGGGGGGGGCGAGCAGTACTTC.

The V and J genes are TRBV11-2 and TRBJ2-1; TRBD2 aligns across 12 bases. Losses at the gene ends were 6 bases for V and 7 bases for J; bases not matched to a gene: 13. The CDR3 sequence is 17 residues long. CDR1 and CDR2 from the germline V gene are SGHAT and FQNNGV. The CDR3 loop reads CASRPSLLAGGPNEQFF. The CDR3 nucleotides are TGTGCCAGCAGGCCCTCGCTTCTAGCGGGAGGGCCTAATGAGCAGTTCTTC.

The chain employs TRBV6-5 and TRBJ1-1; D perhaps matches TRBD1 (6 bases). The germline V and J ends were trimmed by 5 bases and 7 bases, with 11 bases remaining between them. Germline CDR1 is MNHEY and CDR2 is SVGAGI. The CDR3 is made up of 12 amino acids. The CDR3 coding sequence is TGTGCCAGCAGTATCACAGGGAATGAAGCTTTCTTT. Amino acid sequence: CASSITGNEAFF.

This clone was counted once. The chain has TRBV4-1 and TRBJ1-3; D is perhaps TRBD1 (6 bases). Germline CDR1 and CDR2: MGHRA and YSYEKL. There are 15 residues in the CDR3. V was trimmed by 4 bases and J by 5 bases, leaving 15 bases between them. The CDR3 loop reads CASSPRDIIRNTIYF. Written as DNA, the CDR3 is TGCGCCAGCAGCCCCCGGGACATAATCCGAAACACCATATATTTT.

The chain employs TRBV4-3 and TRBJ1-5; D unclear. The germline CDR1 and CDR2 sequences are LGHNA and YSLEER. Trimming shortened V by 0 bases and J by 9 bases, and 9 bases separated the two germline ends. CDR3 length: 13 residues. The CDR3 reads CASSQEQYGPQHF. CDR3 DNA sequence: TGCGCCAGCAGCCAAGAGCAGTATGGGCCCCAGCATTTT.

This CDR3 is CASRRQDFLRSPLHF. CDR3 nucleotides: TGCGCCAGCAGGCGTCAGGATTTTTTACGCTCACCCCTCCACTTT. The chain couples TRBV5-1 to TRBJ1-6, with D hard to call. V was trimmed by 5 bases and J by 10 bases, leaving 19 bases between them. This CDR3 is 15 amino acids long. Germline loops: CDR1 SGHRS, CDR2 YFSETQ.